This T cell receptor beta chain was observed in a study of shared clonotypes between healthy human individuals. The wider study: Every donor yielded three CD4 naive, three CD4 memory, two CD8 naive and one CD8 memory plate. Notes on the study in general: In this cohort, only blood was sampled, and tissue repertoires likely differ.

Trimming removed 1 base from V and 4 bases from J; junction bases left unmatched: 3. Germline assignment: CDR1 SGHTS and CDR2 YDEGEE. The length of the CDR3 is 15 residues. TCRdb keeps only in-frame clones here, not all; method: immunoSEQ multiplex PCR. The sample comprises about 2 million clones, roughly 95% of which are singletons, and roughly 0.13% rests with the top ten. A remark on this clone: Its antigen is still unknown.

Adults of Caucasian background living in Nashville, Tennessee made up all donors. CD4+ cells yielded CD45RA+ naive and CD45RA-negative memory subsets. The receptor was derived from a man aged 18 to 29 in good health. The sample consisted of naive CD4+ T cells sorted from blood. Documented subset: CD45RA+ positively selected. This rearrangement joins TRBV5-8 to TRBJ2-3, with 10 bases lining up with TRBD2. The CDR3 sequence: CASSLIAGGSDTQYF. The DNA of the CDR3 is TGTGCCAGCAGCTTGATAGCGGGGGGATCAGATACGCAGTATTTT.